One TCR beta chain is described in this entry. Germline CDR1 is MNHEY and CDR2 is SMNVEV (reference sequence). The CDR3 has 11 amino acids. Trimming removed 3 bases from V and 9 bases from J, with 6 bases in between. The data stem from a study of T cell responses to AZD1222 COVID-19 vaccine. Sequencing used immunoSEQ multiplex PCR; TCRdb keeps in-frame clones, though not all of them. The sample has about 140,000 clones, roughly 90% seen once. The chain carries TRBV27 and TRBJ2-1, with D uncertain. This TCR was sampled from an adult in good health. Sequencing was performed on peripheral blood, taken on day 0 of AZD1222 vaccination. Here the CDR3 DNA reads TGTGCCAGCAGTTTGGTCTCTGAGCAGTTCTTC. It codes for CASSLVSEQFF.